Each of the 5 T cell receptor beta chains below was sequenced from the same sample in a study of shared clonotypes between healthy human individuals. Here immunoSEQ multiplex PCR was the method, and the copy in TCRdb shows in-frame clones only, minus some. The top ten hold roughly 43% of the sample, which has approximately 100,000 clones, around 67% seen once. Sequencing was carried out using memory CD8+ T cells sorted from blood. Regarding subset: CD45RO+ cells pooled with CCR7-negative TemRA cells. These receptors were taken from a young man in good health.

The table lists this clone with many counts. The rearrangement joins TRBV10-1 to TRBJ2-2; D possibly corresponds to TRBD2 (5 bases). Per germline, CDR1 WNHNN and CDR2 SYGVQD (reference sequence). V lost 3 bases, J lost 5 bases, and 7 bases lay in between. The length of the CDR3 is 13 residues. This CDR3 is CASSEGGTGELFF. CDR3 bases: TGCGCCAGCAGTGAAGGAGGTACCGGGGAGCTGTTTTTT.

The chain's CDR3 is CSVSGGNTDTQYF. The CDR3 DNA is TGCAGCGTTAGCGGGGGAAACACAGATACGCAGTATTTT. The chain is built from TRBV29-1 and TRBJ2-3; 8 bases align to TRBD2. The CDR3 extends over 13 amino acids. The ends lost 5 bases at V and 2 bases at J; junction bases unmatched: 3. Germline CDR1 reads SQVTM; CDR2 reads ANQGSEA.

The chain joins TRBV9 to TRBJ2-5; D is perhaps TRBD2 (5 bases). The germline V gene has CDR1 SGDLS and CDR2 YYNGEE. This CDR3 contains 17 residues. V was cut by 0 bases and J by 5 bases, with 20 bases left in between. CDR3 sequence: CASSVATGSAGMETQYF. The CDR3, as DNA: TGTGCCAGCAGCGTAGCTACGGGTAGCGCCGGCATGGAGACCCAGTACTTC.

The CDR3 DNA reads TGCGCCAGCAGCTGGGGGACCAGGAATCTCTCCGGGGCCAACGTCCTGACTTTC. Protein product: CASSWGTRNLSGANVLTF. This rearrangement joins TRBV5-1 to TRBJ2-6; D is tentatively TRBD1 or TRBD2 (5 bases each). V lost 3 bases, J lost 4 bases, and 20 bases lay in between. The CDR3 has 18 amino acids. From germline, CDR1 is SGHRS and CDR2 YFSETQ.

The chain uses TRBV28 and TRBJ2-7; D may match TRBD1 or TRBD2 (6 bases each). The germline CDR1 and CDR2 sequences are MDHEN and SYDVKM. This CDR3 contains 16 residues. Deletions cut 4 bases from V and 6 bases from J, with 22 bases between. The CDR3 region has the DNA TGTGCCAGCAGTTCCGGAGGGGGATTAGATCGTGGCGAGCAGTACTTC. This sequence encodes CASSSGGGLDRGEQYF.